This is a list of T cell receptor beta chains from one sample in a study of cytomegalovirus exposure and HLA in healthy donors. TCRdb's copy holds only in-frame clones and misses some; the assay was immunoSEQ multiplex PCR. The sample consists of 100,000 to 150,000 clones, 60% to 85% of them appearing once. The specimen sequenced was PBMCs. The receptors shown here come from a woman aged 40 to 50 in good health and CMV-seronegative. The CDR3 runs from the conserved cysteine through the conserved F or W. A D gene is named only where the DNA matches it firmly. Clone size is given for some rows only: seen once, a few or many times, or a class if the clone is expanded.

d_call | j_call | v_call | clone_size | cdr3_aa | cdr3_nt
TRBD1 | TRBJ2-7 | TRBV11-1 | . | CASSSGTAYEQYF | TGTGCCAGCAGCTCCGGGACAGCCTACGAGCAGTACTTC
TRBD1 | TRBJ2-6 | TRBV4-2 | few | CASSSGTGDSGANVLTF | TGTGCCAGCAGCTCCGGGACAGGAGATTCTGGGGCCAACGTCCTGACTTTC
. | TRBJ1-1 | TRBV6-6 | . | CASSSRGGSTEAFF | TGTGCCAGCAGTTCCCGGGGGGGCAGTACTGAAGCTTTCTTT
. | TRBJ1-2 | TRBV1 | . | CTSSQTGVTSIGYTF | TGCACCAGCAGCCAAACAGGGGTCACCTCTATAGGCTACACCTTC
TRBD1 | TRBJ2-3 | TRBV29-1 | . | CSVRGQGSADTQYF | TGCAGCGTCCGTGGACAGGGGTCAGCAGATACGCAGTATTTT
. | TRBJ1-5 | TRBV6-1 | . | CASDTTGTQNQPQHF | TGTGCCAGCGATACAACCGGGACACAAAATCAGCCCCAGCATTTT
. | TRBJ2-3 | TRBV29-1 | once | CSVDSRGTTDTQYF | TGCAGCGTTGATTCTCGGGGAACCACAGATACGCAGTATTTT
. | TRBJ2-7 | TRBV28 | . | CASRHRSEQYF | TGTGCCAGCAGGCACAGGAGCGAGCAGTACTTC
TRBD2 | TRBJ2-3 | TRBV6-1 | . | CASSEAGWAGEGDTQYF | TGTGCCAGCAGTGAAGCGGGGTGGGCGGGAGAAGGAGATACGCAGTATTTT
. | TRBJ1-6 | TRBV28 | . | CASSLASNYNSPLHF | TGTGCCAGCAGTTTAGCAAGCAACTATAATTCACCCCTCCACTTT
. | TRBJ1-1 | TRBV7-8 | . | CASSLGLTENTEAFF | TGTGCCAGCAGCTTAGGGTTAACAGAGAACACTGAAGCTTTCTTT
TRBD2 | TRBJ2-7 | TRBV15 | . | CATSIGRTSGTEQYF | TGTGCCACCAGCATAGGACGGACTAGCGGGACCGAGCAGTACTTC
TRBD1 | TRBJ1-5 | TRBV6-1 | . | CASDFRDRDNQPQHF | TGTGCCAGCGACTTCCGGGACAGGGATAATCAGCCCCAGCATTTT
TRBD2 | TRBJ2-1 | TRBV5-1 | . | CASSLLTGRVSSYNEQFF | TGCGCCAGCAGCTTGTTGACCGGGAGGGTTAGCTCCTACAATGAGCAGTTCTTC
. | TRBJ1-1 | TRBV2 | . | CASSSGNGWAKAFF | TGTGCCAGCAGCAGTGGAAACGGCTGGGCTAAGGCTTTCTTT
. | TRBJ1-1 | TRBV5-6 | . | CASSLRGNTEAFF | TGTGCCAGCAGTTTGCGGGGGAACACTGAAGCTTTCTTT
. | TRBJ2-5 | TRBV5-1 | . | CASSPSAGASETQYF | TGCGCCAGCAGCCCGTCGGCGGGGGCATCCGAGACCCAGTACTTC
. | TRBJ2-1 | TRBV5-4 | once | CASRGDRLAYNEQFF | TGTGCCAGCAGGGGAGACAGGTTAGCCTACAATGAGCAGTTCTTC
TRBD2 | TRBJ2-1 | TRBV2 | . | CALSLAGGAYNEQFF | TGTGCCCTATCTCTAGCGGGGGGGGCCTACAATGAGCAGTTCTTC
TRBD1 | TRBJ2-7 | TRBV5-6 | . | CASSPAGTGDSYEQYF | TGTGCCAGCAGCCCCGCCGGGACAGGCGATTCCTACGAGCAGTACTTC
TRBD1 | TRBJ2-1 | TRBV28 | . | CASSSQTGGHNEQFF | TGTGCCAGCAGTTCGCAGACAGGGGGGCACAATGAGCAGTTCTTC
. | TRBJ1-1 | TRBV18 | . | CASSPREWDTMNTEAFF | TGTGCCAGCTCACCACGGGAGTGGGACACAATGAACACTGAAGCTTTCTTT
TRBD2 | TRBJ2-7 | TRBV9 | . | CASSALAGGNSYEQYF | TGTGCCAGCAGCGCACTAGCGGGGGGGAACTCCTACGAGCAGTACTTC
. | TRBJ2-7 | TRBV5-1 | . | CASSLDRVEQYF | TGCGCCAGCAGCTTGGACAGGGTCGAGCAGTACTTC
. | TRBJ2-7 | TRBV19 | . | CASSIGTGPYPYEQYF | TGTGCCAGTAGTATCGGCACAGGGCCCTACCCTTACGAGCAGTACTTC
. | TRBJ1-2 | TRBV12-1 | few | CASSPWAPTNSYGYTF | TGTGCCAGCAGCCCCTGGGCCCCCACAAATAGTTATGGCTACACCTTC
. | TRBJ2-7 | TRBV28 | . | CASSFGQGSKNEQYF | TGTGCCAGCAGTTTCGGGCAGGGGAGCAAGAACGAGCAGTACTTC
TRBD1 | TRBJ2-7 | TRBV7-3 | . | CASSRQGFDEQYF | TGTGCCAGCAGCCGACAGGGGTTCGACGAGCAGTACTTC
. | TRBJ2-7 | TRBV29-1 | . | CSVLVNYEQYF | TGCAGCGTCCTAGTAAACTACGAGCAGTACTTC
. | TRBJ1-5 | TRBV2 | . | CASSELGLAGPDQPQHF | TGTGCCAGCAGTGAACTGGGCCTGGCAGGGCCGGATCAGCCCCAGCATTTT
. | TRBJ2-1 | TRBV11-2 | few | CASSLEQGPAYDEQFF | TGTGCCAGCAGCTTAGAGCAGGGGCCGGCATACGATGAGCAGTTCTTC
. | TRBJ1-2 | TRBV5-4 | few | CASRVGVNYGYTF | TGTGCCAGCAGGGTAGGAGTGAACTATGGCTACACCTTC
. | TRBJ2-1 | TRBV7-8 | . | CASSLDPQGRYEQFF | TGTGCCAGCAGCTTAGACCCGCAGGGTAGGTATGAGCAGTTCTTC
TRBD1 | TRBJ1-4 | TRBV30 | . | CAWSPGGPSPFF | TGTGCCTGGAGTCCAGGGGGTCCTTCTCCTTTTTTT
. | TRBJ1-1 | TRBV2 | . | CASSEGVGAVTEAFF | TGTGCCAGCAGTGAAGGGGTGGGGGCAGTCACTGAAGCTTTCTTT
. | TRBJ1-1 | TRBV11-2 | many | CASSLVGRGLAEAFF | TGTGCCAGCAGCTTAGTAGGCAGGGGATTGGCTGAAGCTTTCTTT
. | TRBJ2-7 | TRBV6-5 | once | CASSPLALPDEQYF | TGTGCCAGCAGTCCACTAGCCCTACCCGACGAGCAGTACTTC
TRBD2 | TRBJ2-7 | TRBV28 | few | CASSLHGRGYEQYF | TGTGCCAGCAGTTTACACGGGAGGGGCTACGAGCAGTACTTC
. | TRBJ1-1 | TRBV27 | few | CASSYRPGPTDEAFF | TGTGCCAGCAGTTACCGGCCTGGGCCGACAGATGAAGCTTTCTTT
TRBD2 | TRBJ2-1 | TRBV5-8 | . | CASSVTSGGLWEQFF | TGTGCCAGCAGCGTTACTAGCGGGGGCCTTTGGGAGCAGTTCTTC
. | TRBJ1-5 | TRBV15 | . | CATSRGTGTPDLYSNQPQHF | TGTGCCACCAGCAGAGGAACCGGGACACCGGATCTCTATAGCAATCAGCCCCAGCATTTT
TRBD1 | TRBJ1-5 | TRBV5-4 | . | CASSLGTGPNQPQHF | TGTGCCAGCAGCTTGGGGACAGGGCCTAATCAGCCCCAGCATTTT
. | TRBJ2-2 | TRBV29-1 | . | CSVVWTSNTGELFF | TGCAGCGTTGTATGGACATCGAACACCGGGGAGCTGTTTTTT
TRBD2 | TRBJ2-4 | TRBV6-1 | . | CASSEVAGGESGNIQYF | TGTGCCAGCAGTGAAGTGGCGGGAGGCGAGTCCGGAAACATTCAGTACTTC
TRBD1 | TRBJ1-4 | TRBV28 | . | CASVTGDTNEKLFF | TGTGCCAGCGTCACAGGGGACACTAATGAAAAACTGTTTTTT
TRBD1 | TRBJ1-2 | TRBV6-1 | . | CASSRDRDNYGYTF | TGTGCCAGCAGTCGGGACAGGGATAACTATGGCTACACCTTC